Sequencing of this T cell receptor (beta chain) was carried out in a study of blood T cell repertoires in COVID-19. The overall study: The United States, Italy and Spain provided the acute and convalescent COVID-19 samples. From T cells, B-cell-depleted T cells, or PBMCs came the material, which was cDNA or gDNA.

Trimming took 4 bases from V and 10 from J; bases not matched to a gene: 3. This CDR3 comprises 14 residues. CDR1 and CDR2 from the germline V gene are LGHNA and YSLEER. Per the study methods: How many nucleated cells were present was estimated from reference gene primer amplification. The data were produced by immunoSEQ multiplex PCR, yet TCRdb's version contains in-frame clones alone and is incomplete. That table furnishes V, J and clone size, whereas the DNA furnished D and trimming. The table lists about 330,000 clones, about four fifths of them singletons. The source material was peripheral blood. The chain carries TRBV4-3 and TRBJ1-6; 11 bases are shared with TRBD1. The clonotype comes from a woman aged 45 to 65 with acute or convalescent COVID-19. This chain's CDR3 is CASSLDRGLSPLHF. In DNA form, the CDR3 reads TGCGCCAGCAGCCTGGACAGGGGGCTGTCACCCCTCCACTTT.